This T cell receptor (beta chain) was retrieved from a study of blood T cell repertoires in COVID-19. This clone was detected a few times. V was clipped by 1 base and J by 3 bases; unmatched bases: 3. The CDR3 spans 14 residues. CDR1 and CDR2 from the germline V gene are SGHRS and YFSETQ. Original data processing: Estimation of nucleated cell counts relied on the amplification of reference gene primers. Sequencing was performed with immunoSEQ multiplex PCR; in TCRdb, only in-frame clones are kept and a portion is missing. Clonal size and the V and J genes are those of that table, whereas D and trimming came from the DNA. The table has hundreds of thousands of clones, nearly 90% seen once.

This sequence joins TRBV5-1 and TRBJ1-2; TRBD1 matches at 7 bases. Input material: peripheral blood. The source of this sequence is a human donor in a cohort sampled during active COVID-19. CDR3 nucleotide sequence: TGCGCCAGCAGCTTGTCAGGGGGAGACTATGGCTACACCTTC. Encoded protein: CASSLSGGDYGYTF.